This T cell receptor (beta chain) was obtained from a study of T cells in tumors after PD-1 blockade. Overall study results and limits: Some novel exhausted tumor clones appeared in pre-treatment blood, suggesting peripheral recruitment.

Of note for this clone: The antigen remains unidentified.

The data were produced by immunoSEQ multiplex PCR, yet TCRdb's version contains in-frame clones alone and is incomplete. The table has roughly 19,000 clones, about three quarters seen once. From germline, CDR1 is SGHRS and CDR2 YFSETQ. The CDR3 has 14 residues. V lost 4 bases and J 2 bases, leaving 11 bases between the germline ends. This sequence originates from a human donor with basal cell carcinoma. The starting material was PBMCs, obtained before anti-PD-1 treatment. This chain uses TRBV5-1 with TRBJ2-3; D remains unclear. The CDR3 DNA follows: TGCGCCAGCAGCCAAGATTCCCCCACAGATACGCAGTATTTT. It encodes CASSQDSPTDTQYF. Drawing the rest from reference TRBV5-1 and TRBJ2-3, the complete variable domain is KAGVTQTPRYLIKTRGQQVTLSCSPISGHRSVSWYQQTPGQGLQFLFEYFSETQRNKGNFPGRFSGRQFSNSRSEMNVSTLELGDSALYLCASSQDSPTDTQYFGPGTRLTVL.